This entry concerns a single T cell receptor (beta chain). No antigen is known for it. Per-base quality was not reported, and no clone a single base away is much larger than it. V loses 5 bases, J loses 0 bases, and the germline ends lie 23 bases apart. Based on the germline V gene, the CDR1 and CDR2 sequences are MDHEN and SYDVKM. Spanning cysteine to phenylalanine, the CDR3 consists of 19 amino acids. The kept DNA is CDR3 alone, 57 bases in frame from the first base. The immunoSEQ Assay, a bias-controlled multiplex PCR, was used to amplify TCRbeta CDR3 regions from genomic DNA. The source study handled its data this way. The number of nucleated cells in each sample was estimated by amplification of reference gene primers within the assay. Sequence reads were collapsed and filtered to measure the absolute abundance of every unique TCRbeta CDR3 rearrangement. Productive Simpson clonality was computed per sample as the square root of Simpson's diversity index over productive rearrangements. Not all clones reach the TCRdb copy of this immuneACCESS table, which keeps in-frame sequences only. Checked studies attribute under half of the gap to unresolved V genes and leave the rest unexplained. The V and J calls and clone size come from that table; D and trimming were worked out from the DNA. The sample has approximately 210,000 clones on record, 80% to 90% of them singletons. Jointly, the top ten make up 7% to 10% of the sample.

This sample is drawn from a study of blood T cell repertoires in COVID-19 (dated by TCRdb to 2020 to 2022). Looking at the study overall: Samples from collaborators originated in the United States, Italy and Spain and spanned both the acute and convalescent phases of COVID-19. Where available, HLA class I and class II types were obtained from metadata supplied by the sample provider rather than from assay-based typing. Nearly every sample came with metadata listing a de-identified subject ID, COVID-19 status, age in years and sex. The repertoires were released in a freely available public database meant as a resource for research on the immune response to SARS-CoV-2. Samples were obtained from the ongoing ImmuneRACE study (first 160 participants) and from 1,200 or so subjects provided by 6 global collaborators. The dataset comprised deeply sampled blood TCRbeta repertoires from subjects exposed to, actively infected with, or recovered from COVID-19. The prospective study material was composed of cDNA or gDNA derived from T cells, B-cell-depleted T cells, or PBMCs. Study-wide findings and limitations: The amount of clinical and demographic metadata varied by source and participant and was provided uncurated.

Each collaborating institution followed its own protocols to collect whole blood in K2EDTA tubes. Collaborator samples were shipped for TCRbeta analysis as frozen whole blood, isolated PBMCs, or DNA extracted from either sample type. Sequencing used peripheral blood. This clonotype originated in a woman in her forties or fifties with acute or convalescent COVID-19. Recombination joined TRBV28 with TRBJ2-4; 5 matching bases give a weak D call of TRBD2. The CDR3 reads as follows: CASSPFSYRVRGAKNIQYF. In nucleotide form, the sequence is TGTGCCAGCAGTCCCTTTAGCTATAGGGTCCGGGGAGCCAAAAACATTCAGTACTTC.